Given below is one T cell receptor (beta chain) in context. Repertoires were generated with immunoSEQ multiplex PCR, while TCRdb's copy carries only in-frame clones and drops some. The data contain under 55,000 clones, roughly 90% of them singletons. Germline CDR1 reads LNHDA; CDR2 reads SQIVND (reference sequence). The CDR3 is made up of 19 amino acids. Trimming left V 3 bases short and J 3 bases short, with 25 bases between. This entry comes from a study of T cell changes during pregnancy in multiple sclerosis. The chain is built from TRBV19 and TRBJ2-3; perhaps TRBD1 as D (6 bases). The sequencing used peripheral blood, collected in the first trimester of pregnancy. This clonotype was sampled from a female donor with multiple sclerosis, enrolled in a pregnancy study. As DNA, the CDR3 is TGTGCCAGTAGTATCGTTAGAGGGTGGGGGCGGCCGGGGACAGATACGCAGTATTTT. This sequence encodes CASSIVRGWGRPGTDTQYF.